Below, one T cell receptor (beta chain) is given with its context. This sample is drawn from a study of T cell changes during pregnancy in multiple sclerosis. Produced via immunoSEQ multiplex PCR; TCRdb's table is partial and in-frame only. The repertoire holds about 28,000 clones, with 85% to 90% as singletons. CDR3 size: 15 residues. The V and J ends lost 4 bases and 9 bases, in that order; junction bases with no gene match: 7. CDR1 is SGHNT and CDR2 is YENEEA in the germline V gene. This chain uses TRBV11-3 with TRBJ2-1; 12 bases agree with TRBD1. This receptor was obtained from a female donor in good health, enrolled as a control in a pregnancy study. The sample here was CD4+ T cells from peripheral blood mononuclear cells, taken in the first trimester of pregnancy. The CDR3 here is CASSSLGQGAFEQFF. CDR3 DNA sequence: TGTGCCAGCAGCTCACTGGGACAGGGGGCATTTGAGCAGTTCTTC.